The T cell receptor (beta chain) described here comes from a study of blood T cells in healthy people across ages. This clonotype was seen a few times. V dropped 4 bases and J dropped 4; count of bases not matched to a gene: 9. Germline V gene lookup returns CDR1 MNHEY and CDR2 SVGAGI. CDR3 length: 15 amino acids. A sample-barcoded 5' primer and a J-beta primer mix were used in a second PCR of roughly 6 to 11 cycles. MiXCR, applied by TCRdb to the 5' RACE reads, yields one record per CDR3 protein. The sample holds 1.5 million to 2 million distinct CDR3 sequences, roughly 50% seen once. The source is a woman between 40 and 55 years old in good health. Sequencing used blood. This rearrangement joins TRBV6-5 to TRBJ1-2, with 7 nucleotides matching TRBD1. The CDR3 coding sequence is TGTGCCAGCAGTTCTAACAGGGGAGTTAGCTATGGCTACACCTTC. It is translated as CASSSNRGVSYGYTF.